This T cell receptor beta chain emerged from a study of identical twins. From the 5' RACE reads, TCRdb called clonotypes with MiXCR, one entry per CDR3 protein. Seen here are some 900,000 distinct CDR3 sequences, 12% observed once, and the top ten hold 1.5% to 2%. V lost 4 bases and J 3 bases, leaving 11 bases between the germline ends. This CDR3 has 15 residues. Looked up from germline, CDR1 is SGDLS and CDR2 is YYNGEE. These sequences were also reported in another study, on yellow fever vaccine responses in identical twins.

The chain uses TRBV9 and TRBJ2-6, with D unresolved. The source material was PBMCs. The receptor comes from a woman aged 18-35 years in good health. DNA of the CDR3: TGTGCCAGCAGCTCCACTCTCCGTGGGGCCAACGTCCTGACTTTC. Protein product: CASSSTLRGANVLTF.